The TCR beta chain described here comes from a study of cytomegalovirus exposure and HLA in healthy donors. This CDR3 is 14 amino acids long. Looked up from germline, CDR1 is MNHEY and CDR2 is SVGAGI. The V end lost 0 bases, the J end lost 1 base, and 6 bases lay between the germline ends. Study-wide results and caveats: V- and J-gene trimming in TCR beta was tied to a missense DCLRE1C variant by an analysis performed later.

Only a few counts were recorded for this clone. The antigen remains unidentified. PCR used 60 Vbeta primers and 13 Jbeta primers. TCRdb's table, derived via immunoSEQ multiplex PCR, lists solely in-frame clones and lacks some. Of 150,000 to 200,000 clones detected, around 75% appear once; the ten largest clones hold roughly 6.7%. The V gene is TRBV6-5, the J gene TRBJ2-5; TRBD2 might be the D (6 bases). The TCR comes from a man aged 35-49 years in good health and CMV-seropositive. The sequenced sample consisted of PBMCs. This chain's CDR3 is CASSYSGGQETQYF. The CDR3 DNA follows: TGTGCCAGCAGTTACTCGGGGGGCCAAGAGACCCAGTACTTC.